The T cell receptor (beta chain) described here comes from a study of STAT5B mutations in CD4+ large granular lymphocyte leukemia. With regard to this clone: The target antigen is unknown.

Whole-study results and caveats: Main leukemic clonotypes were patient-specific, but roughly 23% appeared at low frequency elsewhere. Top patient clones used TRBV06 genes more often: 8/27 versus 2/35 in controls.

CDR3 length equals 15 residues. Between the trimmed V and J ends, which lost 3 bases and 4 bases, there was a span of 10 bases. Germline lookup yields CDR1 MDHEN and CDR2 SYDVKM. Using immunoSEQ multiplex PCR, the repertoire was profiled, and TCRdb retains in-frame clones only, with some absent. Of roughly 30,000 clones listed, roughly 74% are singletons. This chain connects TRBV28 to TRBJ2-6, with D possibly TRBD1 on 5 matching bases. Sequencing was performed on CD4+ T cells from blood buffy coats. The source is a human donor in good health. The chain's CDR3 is CASSFLKGGANVLTF. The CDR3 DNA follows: TGTGCCAGCAGTTTCTTGAAGGGGGGGGCCAACGTCCTGACTTTC. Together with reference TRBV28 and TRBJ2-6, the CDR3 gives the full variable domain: DVKVTQSSRYLVKRTGEKVFLECVQDMDHENMFWYRQDPGLGLRLIYFSYDVKMKEKGDIPEGYSVSREKKERFSLILESASTNQTSMYLCASSFLKGGANVLTFGAGSRLTVL.